A single T cell receptor beta chain is shown here with its context. This sample stems from a study of blood T cell repertoires in COVID-19. Study-wide background: Samples came from the United States, Italy and Spain, spanning acute and convalescent COVID-19. PBMCs, B-cell-depleted T cells, or T cells provided the cDNA or gDNA that made up the material.

It was during active infection that Seattle patients were enrolled and then longitudinally followed. The germline V gene encodes CDR1 SGHKS and CDR2 YYEKEE (reference sequence). The CDR3 runs to 12 residues. V was pared by 5 bases and J by 4 bases, with 9 bases between. Authors' data handling: Amplification of reference gene primers provided the estimated nucleated cell counts. This table comes from immunoSEQ multiplex PCR, and its TCRdb copy is limited to in-frame clones, with some not included. V, J and clone size reflect that table, while D and trimming were determined from the DNA. The sample includes 120,000 to 150,000 clones, 70% to 90% seen only once; the top ten take around 8%.

The chain joins TRBV5-5 to TRBJ1-1; TRBD1 is a possible D gene (6 bases). Sequenced material: peripheral blood. The TCR comes from a woman aged 55-70 years with COVID-19, enrolled during active disease. Here the CDR3 DNA reads TGTGCCAGCAGAGGACAGATCACTGAAGCTTTCTTT. Translated, it gives CASRGQITEAFF.